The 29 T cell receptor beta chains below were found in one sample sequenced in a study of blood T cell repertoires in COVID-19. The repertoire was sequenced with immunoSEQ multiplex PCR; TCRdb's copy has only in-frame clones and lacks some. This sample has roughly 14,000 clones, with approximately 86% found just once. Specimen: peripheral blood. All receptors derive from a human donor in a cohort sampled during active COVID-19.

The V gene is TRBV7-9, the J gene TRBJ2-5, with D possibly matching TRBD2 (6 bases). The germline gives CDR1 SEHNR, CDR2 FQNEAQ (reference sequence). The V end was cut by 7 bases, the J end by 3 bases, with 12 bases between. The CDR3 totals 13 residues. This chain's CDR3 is CASNGGVKETQYF. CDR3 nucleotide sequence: TGTGCCAGCAACGGCGGGGTTAAAGAGACCCAGTACTTC.

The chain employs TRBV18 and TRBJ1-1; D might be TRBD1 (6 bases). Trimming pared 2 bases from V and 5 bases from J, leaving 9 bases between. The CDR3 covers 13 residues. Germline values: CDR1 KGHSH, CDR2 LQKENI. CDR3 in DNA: TGTGCCAGCTCACCAACCACAGGGACTGAAGCTTTCTTT. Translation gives CASSPTTGTEAFF.

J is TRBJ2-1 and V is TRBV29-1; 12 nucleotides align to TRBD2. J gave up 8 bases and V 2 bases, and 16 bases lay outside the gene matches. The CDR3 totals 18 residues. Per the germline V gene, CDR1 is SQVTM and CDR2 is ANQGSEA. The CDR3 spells CSVEHRLATSGSFDEQFF. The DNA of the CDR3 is TGCAGCGTTGAACATCGTCTGGCGACTAGCGGGAGTTTTGATGAGCAGTTCTTC.

CDR3 loop: CASSQDKLAGGQQFF. In DNA, the CDR3 is TGCGCCAGCAGCCAAGATAAACTAGCGGGAGGGCAACAGTTCTTC. This chain joins TRBV4-3 and TRBJ2-1; TRBD2 matches at 13 bases. Germline-derived CDR1 and CDR2 are LGHNA and YSLEER. J lost 13 bases, V lost 0 bases, and 6 bases had no gene match. The CDR3 has 15 amino acids.

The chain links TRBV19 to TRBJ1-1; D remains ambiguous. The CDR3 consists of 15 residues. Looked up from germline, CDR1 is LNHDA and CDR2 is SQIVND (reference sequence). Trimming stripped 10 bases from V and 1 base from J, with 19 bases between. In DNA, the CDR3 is TGTGCCACCACTAGGGCCCAAGTGGGGAACACTGAAGCTTTCTTT. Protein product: CATTRAQVGNTEAFF.

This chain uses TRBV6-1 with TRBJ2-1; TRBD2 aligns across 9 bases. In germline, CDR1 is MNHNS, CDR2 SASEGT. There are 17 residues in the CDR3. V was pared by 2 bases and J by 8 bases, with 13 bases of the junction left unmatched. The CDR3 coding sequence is TGTGCCAGCAGTGAATTTTCTGTAGCGGGAGTTCCGGATGAGCAGTTCTTC. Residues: CASSEFSVAGVPDEQFF.

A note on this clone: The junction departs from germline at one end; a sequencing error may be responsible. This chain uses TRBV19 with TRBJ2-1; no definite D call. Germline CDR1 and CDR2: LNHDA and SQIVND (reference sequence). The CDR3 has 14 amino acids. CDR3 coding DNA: TGTGCCAGTAGTATTATCACTACCTCTTCGTTCGTGGTCTTC. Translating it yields CASSIITTSSFVVF.

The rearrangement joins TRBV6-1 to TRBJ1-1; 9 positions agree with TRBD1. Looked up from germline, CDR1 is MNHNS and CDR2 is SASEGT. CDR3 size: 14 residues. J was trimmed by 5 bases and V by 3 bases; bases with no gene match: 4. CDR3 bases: TGTGCCAGCAGTGACACAGGGGGCGCGACTGAAGCTTTCTTT. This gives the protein CASSDTGGATEAFF.

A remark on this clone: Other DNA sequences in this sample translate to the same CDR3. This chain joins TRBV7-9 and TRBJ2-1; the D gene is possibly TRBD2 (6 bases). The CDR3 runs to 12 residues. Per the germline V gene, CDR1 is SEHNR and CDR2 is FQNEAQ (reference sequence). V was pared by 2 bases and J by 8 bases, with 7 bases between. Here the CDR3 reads CASSLSSDEQFF. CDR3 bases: TGTGCCAGCAGCTTATCTAGCGATGAGCAGTTCTTC.

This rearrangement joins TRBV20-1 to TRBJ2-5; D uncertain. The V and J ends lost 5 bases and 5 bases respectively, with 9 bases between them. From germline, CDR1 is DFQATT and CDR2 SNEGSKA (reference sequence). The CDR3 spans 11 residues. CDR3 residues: CSADEEETQYF. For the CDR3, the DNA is TGCAGTGCTGACGAGGAGGAGACCCAGTACTTC.

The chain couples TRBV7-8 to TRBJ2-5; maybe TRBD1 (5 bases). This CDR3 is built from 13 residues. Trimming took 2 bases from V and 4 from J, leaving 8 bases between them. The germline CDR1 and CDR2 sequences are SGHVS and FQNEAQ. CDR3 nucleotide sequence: TGTGCCAGCAGCTTATTTGGGGCAGAGACCCAGTACTTC. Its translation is CASSLFGAETQYF.

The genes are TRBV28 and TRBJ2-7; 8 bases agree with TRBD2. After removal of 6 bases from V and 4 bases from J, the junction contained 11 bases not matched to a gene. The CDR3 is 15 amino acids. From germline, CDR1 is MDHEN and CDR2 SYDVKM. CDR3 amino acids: CASSYFNGRDYEQYF. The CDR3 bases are TGTGCCAGCAGCTACTTTAACGGGAGGGATTACGAGCAGTACTTC.

This chain's CDR3 is CASSFGLAGRTGELFF. The DNA for the CDR3 is TGTGCCAGCAGTTTTGGACTAGCGGGACGCACCGGGGAGCTGTTTTTT. The chain uses TRBV27 and TRBJ2-2; 12 nucleotides agree with TRBD2. CDR3 length: 16 amino acids. Looked up from germline, CDR1 is MNHEY and CDR2 is SMNVEV (reference sequence). Trimming cost V 3 bases and J 4 bases; bases outside gene matches: 3.

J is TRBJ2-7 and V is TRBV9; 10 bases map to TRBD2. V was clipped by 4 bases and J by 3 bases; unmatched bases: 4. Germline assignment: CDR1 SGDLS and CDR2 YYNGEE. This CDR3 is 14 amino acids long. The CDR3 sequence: CASSPGLAVYEQYF. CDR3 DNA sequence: TGTGCCAGCAGCCCCGGACTAGCGGTCTACGAGCAGTACTTC.

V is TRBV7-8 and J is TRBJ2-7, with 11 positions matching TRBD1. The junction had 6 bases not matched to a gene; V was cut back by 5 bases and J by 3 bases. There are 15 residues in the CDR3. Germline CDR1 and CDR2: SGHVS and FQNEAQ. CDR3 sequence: CASSVPGQGVYEQYF. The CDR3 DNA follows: TGTGCCAGCAGCGTTCCGGGACAGGGGGTCTACGAGCAGTACTTC.

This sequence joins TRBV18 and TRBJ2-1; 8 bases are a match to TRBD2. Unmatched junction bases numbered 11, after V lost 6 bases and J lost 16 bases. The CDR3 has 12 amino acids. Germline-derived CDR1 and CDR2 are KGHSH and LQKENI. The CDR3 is CASSPRGLDVFF. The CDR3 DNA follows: TGTGCCAGCTCGCCCCGGGGACTAGATGTTTTCTTC.

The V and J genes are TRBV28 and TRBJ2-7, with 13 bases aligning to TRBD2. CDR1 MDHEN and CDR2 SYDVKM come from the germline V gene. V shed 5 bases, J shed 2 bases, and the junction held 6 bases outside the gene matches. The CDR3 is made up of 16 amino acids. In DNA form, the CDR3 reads TGTGCCAGCAGTGTTCCGGGACTAGCGGGAACCTACGAGCAGTACTTC. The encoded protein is CASSVPGLAGTYEQYF.

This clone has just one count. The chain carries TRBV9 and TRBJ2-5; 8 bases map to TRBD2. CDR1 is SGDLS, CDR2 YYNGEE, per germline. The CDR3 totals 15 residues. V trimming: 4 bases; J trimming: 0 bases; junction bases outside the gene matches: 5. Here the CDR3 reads CASSSRAGDQETQYF. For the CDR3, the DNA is TGTGCCAGCAGCTCTCGAGCGGGAGACCAAGAGACCCAGTACTTC.

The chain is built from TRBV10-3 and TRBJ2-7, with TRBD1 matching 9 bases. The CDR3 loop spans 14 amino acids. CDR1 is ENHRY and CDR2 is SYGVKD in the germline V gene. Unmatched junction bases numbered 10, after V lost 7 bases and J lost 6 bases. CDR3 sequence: CAITGGDREGEQYF. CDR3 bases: TGTGCCATCACCGGAGGGGACAGGGAGGGCGAGCAGTACTTC.

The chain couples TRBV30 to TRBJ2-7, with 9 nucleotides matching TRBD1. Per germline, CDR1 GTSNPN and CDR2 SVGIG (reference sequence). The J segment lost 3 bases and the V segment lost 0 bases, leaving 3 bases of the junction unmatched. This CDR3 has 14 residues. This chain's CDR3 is CAWSVGTGIYEQYF. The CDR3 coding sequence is TGTGCCTGGAGTGTAGGGACAGGGATCTACGAGCAGTACTTC.

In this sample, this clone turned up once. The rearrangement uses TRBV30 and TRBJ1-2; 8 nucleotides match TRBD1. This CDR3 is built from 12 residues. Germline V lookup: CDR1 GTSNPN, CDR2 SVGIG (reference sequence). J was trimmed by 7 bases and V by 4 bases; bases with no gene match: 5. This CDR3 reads CAWNQGAGGYTF. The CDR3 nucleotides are TGTGCCTGGAACCAGGGGGCTGGTGGCTACACCTTC.

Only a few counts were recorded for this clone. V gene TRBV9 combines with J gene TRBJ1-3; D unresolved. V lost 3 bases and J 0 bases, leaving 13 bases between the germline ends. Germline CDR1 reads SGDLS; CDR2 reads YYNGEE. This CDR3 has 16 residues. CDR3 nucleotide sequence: TGTGCCAGCAGCGCAGACCTCAGAGGCTCTGGAAACACCATATATTTT. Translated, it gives CASSADLRGSGNTIYF.

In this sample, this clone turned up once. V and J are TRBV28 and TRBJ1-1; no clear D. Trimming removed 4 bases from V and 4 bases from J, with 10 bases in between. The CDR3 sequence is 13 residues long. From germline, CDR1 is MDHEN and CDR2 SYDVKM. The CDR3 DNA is TGTGCCAGCAGTTCATTACCGGGCACTGAAGCTTTCTTT. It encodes CASSSLPGTEAFF.

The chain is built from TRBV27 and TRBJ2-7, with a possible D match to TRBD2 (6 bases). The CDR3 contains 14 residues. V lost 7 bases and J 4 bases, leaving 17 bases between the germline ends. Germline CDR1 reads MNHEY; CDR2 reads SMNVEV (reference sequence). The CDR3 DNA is TGTGCCAGCACCCCGGCGGGGTTAGTTTACGAGCAGTACTTC. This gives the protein CASTPAGLVYEQYF.

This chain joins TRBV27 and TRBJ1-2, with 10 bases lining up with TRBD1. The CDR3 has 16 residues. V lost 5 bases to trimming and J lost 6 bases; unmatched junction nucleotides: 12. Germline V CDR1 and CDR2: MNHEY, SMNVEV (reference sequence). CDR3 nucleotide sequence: TGTGCCAGCAGTCCTGACTTTTTGGGACAGGGGCATGGCTACACCTTC. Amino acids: CASSPDFLGQGHGYTF.

The CDR3: CASSLDQRAGYTF. In DNA, the CDR3 is TGTGCCAGCAGCTTAGATCAGCGGGCTGGCTACACCTTC. This chain connects TRBV11-3 to TRBJ1-2, with no clear D. This CDR3 region has 13 residues. The germline V gene encodes CDR1 SGHNT and CDR2 YENEEA. V was clipped by 0 bases and J by 7 bases, with 9 bases between them.

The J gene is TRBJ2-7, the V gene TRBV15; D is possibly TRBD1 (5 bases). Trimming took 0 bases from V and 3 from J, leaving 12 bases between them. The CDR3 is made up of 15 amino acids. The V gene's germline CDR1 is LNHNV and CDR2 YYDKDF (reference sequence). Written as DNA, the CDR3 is TGTGCCACCAGCAGAGACCTCGTGGGGCTCTACGAGCAGTACTTC. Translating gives CATSRDLVGLYEQYF.

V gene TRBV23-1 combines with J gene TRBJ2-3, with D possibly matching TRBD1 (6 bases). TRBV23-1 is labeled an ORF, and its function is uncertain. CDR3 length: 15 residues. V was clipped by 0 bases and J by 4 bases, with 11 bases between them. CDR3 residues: CASSQSMGTPDTQYF. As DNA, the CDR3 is TGCGCCAGCAGTCAATCGATGGGGACACCAGATACGCAGTATTTT.

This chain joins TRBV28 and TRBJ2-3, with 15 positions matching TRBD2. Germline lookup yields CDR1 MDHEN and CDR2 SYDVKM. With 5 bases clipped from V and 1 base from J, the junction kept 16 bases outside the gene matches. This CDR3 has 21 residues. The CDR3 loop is CASSPAFEGLAGGPRTDTQYF. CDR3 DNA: TGTGCCAGCAGTCCAGCCTTCGAAGGACTAGCGGGAGGGCCGCGCACAGATACGCAGTATTTT.